These 9 T cell receptor beta chains originate from one sample sequenced in a study of human T cells and chemical hapten exposure. Time point given: patch test 3, about 24 weeks after DPC sensitization. Noted treatment: therapeutic diphenylcyclopropenone sensitization with weekly scalp DPC. TCRdb re-called the RACE reads through MiXCR, storing one row per CDR3 protein. Altogether roughly 71,000 distinct CDR3 sequences are present, 11% being singletons, with the ten largest covering approximately 1.5%. The sequencing here drew on whole blood, taken in connection with sensitization to the hapten diphenylcyclopropenone (DPC). The receptors stem from a woman aged 50 to 60 with alopecia areata. Some clones in this sample may be carry-over from other donors' samples.

The chain employs TRBV5-1 and TRBJ1-6; the match to TRBD1 covers 7 bases. Unmatched junction bases numbered 10, after V lost 2 bases and J lost 11 bases. Germline V gene data show CDR1 as SGHRS and CDR2 as YFSETQ. The CDR3 totals 15 residues. For the CDR3, the DNA is TGCGCCAGCAGCTTTGGCGGGACAGCCGGTCCACCCCTCCACTTT. Protein: CASSFGGTAGPPLHF.

The chain links TRBV6-6 to TRBJ2-3; either TRBD1 or TRBD2 may supply D (7 bases each). Looked up from germline, CDR1 is MNHNY and CDR2 is SVGAGI (reference sequence). Trimming removed 6 bases at V and 3 bases at J, with 16 bases between. The CDR3 has 15 residues. As DNA, the CDR3 is TGTGCCAGCAGCCAGGGGGGGCGAAGGACAGATACGCAGTATTTT. Protein product: CASSQGGRRTDTQYF.

This clonotype was observed a few times. The genes are TRBV2 and TRBJ2-3; D possibly uses TRBD1 or TRBD2 (5 bases each). Per germline, CDR1 SNHLY and CDR2 FYNNEI. The ends were cut back, 8 bases at V and 2 bases at J, with 14 bases in the middle. There are 14 residues in the CDR3. The CDR3 here is CASHEGLSTDTQYF. The CDR3 nucleotides read TGTGCCAGCCATGAGGGGCTGTCCACAGATACGCAGTATTTT.

J is TRBJ1-1 and V is TRBV7-9; weak D call: TRBD1 (5 bases). The V gene's germline CDR1 is SEHNR and CDR2 FQNEAQ (reference sequence). Trimming stripped 1 base from V and 1 base from J, with 10 bases between. The CDR3 loop spans 15 amino acids. In DNA form, the CDR3 reads TGTGCCAGCAGCTTAGGTCGGACAACGAACACTGAAGCTTTCTTT. Its protein product is CASSLGRTTNTEAFF. The variable domain in full, with the rest retrieved from reference TRBV7-9 and TRBJ1-1, is DTGVSQNPRHKITKRGQNVTFRCDPISEHNRLYWYRQTLGQGPEFLTYFQNEAQLEKSRLLSDRFSAERPKGSFSTLEIQRTEQGDSAMYLCASSLGRTTNTEAFFGQGTRLTVV.

This clonotype came up many times. V is TRBV28 and J is TRBJ1-2, with TRBD1 matching 7 bases. CDR1 MDHEN and CDR2 SYDVKM come from the germline V gene. Unmatched junction bases numbered 7, after V lost 7 bases and J lost 8 bases. The CDR3 runs 12 residues. CDR3 in DNA: TGTGCCAGCACATATACAGGGGCGGGCTACACCTTC. Its translation is CASTYTGAGYTF.

The chain joins TRBV5-4 to TRBJ2-7, with D possibly being TRBD2 (5 bases). CDR3 length: 13 amino acids. Germline values: CDR1 SGHNT, CDR2 YYREEE (reference sequence). V lost 4 bases and J 0 bases, leaving 8 bases between the germline ends. In nucleotides, the CDR3 is TGTGCCAGCAGCAACGGACTCTCCTACGAGCAGTACTTC. It translates to CASSNGLSYEQYF.

This clonotype came up many times. This chain links TRBV20-1 with TRBJ1-6, with D possibly matching TRBD1 (5 bases). Per germline, CDR1 DFQATT and CDR2 SNEGSKA (reference sequence). The CDR3 covers 17 residues. V was clipped by 0 bases and J by 7 bases, with 19 bases between them. The CDR3 sequence is CSARDYFAGAENSPLHF. The CDR3 bases are TGCAGTGCTAGAGATTACTTCGCCGGGGCAGAAAATTCACCCCTCCACTTT.

This clonotype was seen only a few times. The rearrangement joins TRBV25-1 to TRBJ2-1; the match to TRBD2 covers 8 bases. The germline V gene has CDR1 MGHDK and CDR2 SYGVNS. V gave up 3 bases and J gave up 9 bases; unmatched junction bases: 7. This CDR3 has 14 residues. The CDR3 here is CASSDSLAGLEQFF. The CDR3 DNA reads TGTGCCAGCAGTGATTCGCTAGCGGGCCTTGAGCAGTTCTTC.

This clonotype turned up a few times. This chain joins TRBV11-2 and TRBJ2-7, with D perhaps matching TRBD1 or TRBD2 (5 bases each). This CDR3 has 18 residues. Germline CDR1 and CDR2: SGHAT and FQNNGV. V dropped 5 bases and J dropped 2 bases, with 25 bases sitting between them. The CDR3 protein is CASSEMLPRGTLTYEQYF. CDR3 sequence (DNA): TGTGCCAGCAGCGAGATGCTTCCCCGGGGCACTCTGACCTACGAGCAGTACTTC.